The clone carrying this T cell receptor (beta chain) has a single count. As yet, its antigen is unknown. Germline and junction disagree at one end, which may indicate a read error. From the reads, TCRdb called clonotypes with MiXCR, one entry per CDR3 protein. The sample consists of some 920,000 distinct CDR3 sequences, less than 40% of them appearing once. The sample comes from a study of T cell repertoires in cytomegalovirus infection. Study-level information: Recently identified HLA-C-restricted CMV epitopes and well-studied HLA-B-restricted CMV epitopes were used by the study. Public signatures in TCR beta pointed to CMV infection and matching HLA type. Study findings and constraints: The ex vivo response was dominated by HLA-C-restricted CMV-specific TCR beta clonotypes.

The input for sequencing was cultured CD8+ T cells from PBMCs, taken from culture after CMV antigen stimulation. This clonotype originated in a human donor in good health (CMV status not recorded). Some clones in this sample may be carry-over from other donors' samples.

The CDR3 DNA sequence: TGTGCCGGCAGTCCCACCGGGGATGCCTCCTACGAGCAGTACTTC. Its translation: CAGSPTGDASYEQYF. This rearrangement joins TRBV27 to TRBJ2-7; maybe TRBD2 (5 bases). CDR1 and CDR2 (germline): MNHEY, SMNVEV (reference sequence). The CDR3 totals 15 residues.